Below, one TCR beta chain is given with its context. Sequencing used immunoSEQ multiplex PCR; TCRdb keeps in-frame clones, though not all of them. The table lists approximately 170,000 clones, approximately 86% of them singletons. The length of the CDR3 is 14 residues. CDR1 and CDR2 (germline): MDHEN, SYDVKM. Trimming took 6 bases from V and 2 from J; bases not matched to a gene: 4. This sample was included in a study of blood T cell repertoires in COVID-19. Study details: Sites across the United States, Italy and Spain contributed samples from acute and convalescent COVID-19. T cells, B-cell-depleted T cells, or PBMCs supplied cDNA or gDNA.

Sample: peripheral blood. The V and J genes are TRBV28 and TRBJ1-2, with 9 bases lining up with TRBD1. The receptor comes from a man aged 45 to 65 with active or convalescent COVID-19. The chain's CDR3 is CASSPGQGNYGYTF. Here the CDR3 DNA reads TGTGCCAGCAGCCCAGGACAGGGGAACTATGGCTACACCTTC.